Listed below are T cell receptor beta chains from one sample, sequenced in a study of neurological immune-mediated disorders. TCRdb redid the calling of the 5' RACE reads with MiXCR, one entry per CDR3 protein. The top ten hold around 8.8% of the sample, which has roughly 48,000 distinct CDR3 sequences, roughly 13% seen once. The sample taken for sequencing was PBMCs. These receptors were taken from a male donor with HTLV-1-associated myelopathy (HAM/TSP). The CDR3 runs from the conserved cysteine through the conserved F or W. A D gene is named only where the DNA matches it firmly. Each size is once, few, many, or a class for an expanded clone.

d_gene: TRBD1
j_gene: TRBJ1-2
v_gene: TRBV28
abundance: many
CDR3aa: CASSWRQGGSLDGYTF
CDR3nt: TGTGCCAGCAGTTGGAGACAGGGAGGGTCTTTGGATGGCTACACCTTC

d_gene: -
j_gene: TRBJ2-1
v_gene: TRBV7-2
abundance: many
CDR3aa: CASRPLRDSSYNEQFF
CDR3nt: TGTGCCAGCAGACCCCTGCGGGATTCCTCCTACAATGAGCAGTTCTTC

d_gene: TRBD2
j_gene: TRBJ2-5
v_gene: TRBV10-3
abundance: many
CDR3aa: CAIGAGGRTQYF
CDR3nt: TGTGCCATCGGAGCGGGGGGTCGGACCCAGTACTTC

d_gene: TRBD2
j_gene: TRBJ2-1
v_gene: TRBV7-8
abundance: many
CDR3aa: CASSPGGRDEQFF
CDR3nt: TGTGCCAGCAGCCCGGGGGGTAGGGATGAGCAGTTCTTC

d_gene: -
j_gene: TRBJ2-1
v_gene: TRBV24-1
abundance: many
CDR3aa: CATSDLNNEQFF
CDR3nt: TGTGCCACCAGTGATTTAAACAATGAGCAGTTCTTC

d_gene: TRBD1
j_gene: TRBJ1-4
v_gene: TRBV7-9
abundance: many
CDR3aa: CASSEGQGNEKLFF
CDR3nt: TGTGCCAGCAGCGAGGGACAGGGTAATGAAAAACTGTTTTTT

d_gene: -
j_gene: TRBJ2-1
v_gene: TRBV12-3/TRBV12-4
abundance: many
CDR3aa: CASRAQAGGYNEQFF
CDR3nt: TGTGCCAGCAGAGCTCAGGCAGGCGGTTACAATGAGCAGTTCTTC

d_gene: -
j_gene: TRBJ2-7
v_gene: TRBV5-4
abundance: many
CDR3aa: CASSLVGGNNEQYF
CDR3nt: TGTGCCAGCAGCTTGGTGGGGGGCAATAACGAGCAGTACTTC

d_gene: TRBD2
j_gene: TRBJ2-3
v_gene: TRBV5-1
abundance: few
CDR3aa: CASSLGGRGASTDTQYF
CDR3nt: TGCGCCAGCAGCTTGGGTGGGCGGGGGGCCAGCACAGATACGCAGTATTTT

d_gene: TRBD2
j_gene: TRBJ2-5
v_gene: TRBV7-2
abundance: many
CDR3aa: CASSSNSGGARETQYF
CDR3nt: TGTGCCAGCAGCTCAAATAGCGGGGGGGCCCGAGAGACCCAGTACTTC

d_gene: TRBD1
j_gene: TRBJ1-1
v_gene: TRBV29-1
abundance: many
CDR3aa: CSVESYRGNTEAFF
CDR3nt: TGCAGCGTTGAATCGTACAGGGGGAACACTGAAGCTTTCTTT